This T cell receptor beta chain was profiled in a study of cytomegalovirus exposure and HLA in healthy donors. The study's findings and limits: TCR beta V- and J-gene trimming was later associated with a missense DCLRE1C variant.

Researchers ran the PCR with 60 Vbeta and 13 Jbeta primers. The assay was immunoSEQ multiplex PCR, and TCRdb's table has in-frame clones only and misses some. The table lists approximately 110,000 clones, around 64% of them singletons. From germline, CDR1 is SNHLY and CDR2 FYNNEI. Germline trimming cut 6 bases from V and 1 base from J; bases unmatched to any gene: 4. The CDR3 loop spans 14 amino acids. This clone was observed a handful of times. The antigen is unknown. Input material: PBMCs. The rearrangement uses TRBV2 and TRBJ1-1, with 8 bases lining up with TRBD1. The TCR was taken from a woman in her twenties or thirties in good health and CMV-seronegative. CDR3 DNA sequence: TGTGCCAGCAGCATACAGGGGGGGAACACTGAAGCTTTCTTT. Its protein product is CASSIQGGNTEAFF.